The 3 T cell receptor beta chains in this list originate from one sample, sequenced in a study of T-cell reconstitution after alpha-beta-depleted transplantation in children. Preparation of the TCRbeta library was carried out with unique molecular identifiers. TCRdb reprocessed the PCR reads with MiXCR, giving one entry per CDR3 protein. The profile covers fewer than 700,000 distinct CDR3 sequences, with 23% appearing a single time and over 12% taken by the ten largest. The sample in question was PBMCs, mostly from graft donor cells, obtained 360 days after TCRalphabeta/CD19-depleted stem cell transplant. The source is a boy in the first two years of life who had a stem cell transplant for acute myeloid leukemia, so the T cells may come from the graft donor.

This clonotype appeared a few times. V usage is TRBV10-3 and J usage is TRBJ1-2; D is perhaps TRBD1 (6 bases). The germline V gene encodes CDR1 ENHRY and CDR2 SYGVKD. The CDR3 extends over 14 amino acids. V was clipped by 2 bases and J by 3 bases, with 10 bases between them. The CDR3 nucleotides are TGTGCCATCAGTGAGGAACAGGGTTACTATGGCTACACCTTC. Protein product: CAISEEQGYYGYTF.

CDR3 residues: CASRFAARRHTEAFF. CDR3 sequence (DNA): TGTGCCAGCAGATTCGCGGCCAGGAGACACACTGAAGCTTTCTTT. V and J are TRBV12-3 or TRBV12-4 and TRBJ1-1; D uncertain. This CDR3 has 15 amino acids. Trimming took 6 bases from V and 3 from J, leaving 17 bases between them.

The chain has TRBV29-1 and TRBJ1-1; D is unresolved. Per germline, CDR1 SQVTM and CDR2 ANQGSEA. This CDR3 is 11 amino acids long. V was cut by 4 bases and J by 4 bases, with 7 bases left in between. CDR3 DNA: TGCAGCGTTGCTATGGCCACTGAAGCTTTCTTT. Translating it yields CSVAMATEAFF.